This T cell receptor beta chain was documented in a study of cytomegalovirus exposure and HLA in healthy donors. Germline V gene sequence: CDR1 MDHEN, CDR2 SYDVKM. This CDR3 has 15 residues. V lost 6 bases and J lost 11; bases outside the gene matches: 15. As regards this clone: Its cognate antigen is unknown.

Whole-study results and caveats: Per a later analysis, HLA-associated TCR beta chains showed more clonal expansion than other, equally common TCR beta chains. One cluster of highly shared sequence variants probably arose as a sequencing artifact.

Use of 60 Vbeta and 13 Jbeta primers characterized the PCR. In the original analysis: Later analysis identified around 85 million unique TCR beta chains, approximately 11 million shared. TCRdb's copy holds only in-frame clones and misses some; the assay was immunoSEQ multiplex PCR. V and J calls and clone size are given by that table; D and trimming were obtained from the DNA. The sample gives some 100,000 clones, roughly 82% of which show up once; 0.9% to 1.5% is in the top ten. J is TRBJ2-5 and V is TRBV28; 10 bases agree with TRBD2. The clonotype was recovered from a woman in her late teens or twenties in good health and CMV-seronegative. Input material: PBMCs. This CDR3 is CASSHSSGSGREQYF. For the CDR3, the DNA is TGTGCCAGCAGCCACTCTAGCGGGAGCGGGAGGGAGCAGTACTTC.